This passage covers 3 T cell receptor beta chains from one sample sequenced in a study of beta chain features in type 1 diabetes. Investigators reverse transcribed all isolated RNA, so they sequenced expressed TCRB transcripts. Generated by immunoSEQ multiplex PCR, the TCRdb table keeps only in-frame clones and is missing some. The sample yields a few hundred thousand clones, roughly 31% seen once. The specimen sequenced was naive CD4+ T cells from blood. These receptor sequences come from a man between 18 and 35 years old in good health.

The sample holds a few counts of this clone. The genes are TRBV2 and TRBJ2-1; D is unresolved. The CDR3 totals 11 residues. V was trimmed by 8 bases and J by 4 bases, leaving 6 bases between them. Germline-derived CDR1 and CDR2 are SNHLY and FYNNEI. The CDR3 region has the DNA TGTGCCAGCGGGCTTTACAATGAGCAGTTCTTC. Translation: CASGLYNEQFF.

In DNA form, the CDR3 reads TGTGCCTGGTCCCCTGGTGGGGACAGGGTCTACACCTTC. Translation gives CAWSPGGDRVYTF. The chain is built from TRBV30 and TRBJ1-2; 9 nucleotides align to TRBD1. Germline trimming cut 5 bases from V and 10 bases from J; bases unmatched to any gene: 11. CDR3 length: 13 amino acids. Germline CDR1 and CDR2: GTSNPN and SVGIG (reference sequence).

The chain couples TRBV5-1 to TRBJ2-3; TRBD1 aligns across 9 bases. The junction had 4 bases not matched to a gene; V was cut back by 3 bases and J by 2 bases. The CDR3 runs to 15 residues. CDR1 and CDR2 from the germline V gene are SGHRS and YFSETQ. The CDR3 loop reads CASSYGTGPTDTQYF. The CDR3 DNA reads as TGCGCCAGCAGCTACGGGACAGGGCCCACAGATACGCAGTATTTT.